These 15 T cell receptor beta chains were sequenced from one sample in a study of T cell repertoires in cytomegalovirus infection. MiXCR, applied by TCRdb to the reads, yields one record per CDR3 protein. The profile shows a few hundred thousand distinct CDR3 sequences, approximately 9.5% of them singletons. The specimen sequenced was PBMCs. The source is a human donor in good health (CMV status not recorded). Some clones in this sample may be carry-over from other donors' samples.

This clonotype was recorded at least ten times. The chain has TRBV28 and TRBJ1-3; 7 bases match TRBD1. In germline, CDR1 is MDHEN, CDR2 SYDVKM. The CDR3 sequence is 13 residues long. J was trimmed by 6 bases and V by 4 bases; bases with no gene match: 3. The CDR3 loop reads CASSSGQLNTIYF. The CDR3, as DNA: TGTGCCAGCAGTTCGGGACAGCTAAACACCATATATTTT.

This clonotype was found many times. The chain has TRBV4-1 and TRBJ2-4, with 9 bases aligning to TRBD1. Germline-derived CDR1 and CDR2 are MGHRA and YSYEKL. There are 14 residues in the CDR3. Losses at the gene ends were 1 base for V and 12 bases for J; bases not matched to a gene: 7. The CDR3 region is CASSQGADRGSQYF. The CDR3 region has the DNA TGCGCCAGCAGCCAAGGGGCCGACAGGGGGAGTCAGTACTTC.

This clonotype came up many times. J is TRBJ1-4 and V is TRBV7-9, with 10 bases aligning to TRBD1. The CDR3 spans 19 residues. Germline V CDR1 and CDR2: SEHNR, FQNEAQ (reference sequence). With V trimmed by 0 bases and J by 7 bases, 14 bases remained unmatched. DNA for the CDR3: TGTGCCAGCAGCTTAGCTCTATCCCGGGACAGGGGTAATACTGAAAAACTGTTTTTT. This gives the protein CASSLALSRDRGNTEKLFF.

This sequence joins TRBV19 and TRBJ2-1, with D unclear. V shed 3 bases and J shed 4 bases, with 7 bases lying between them. This CDR3 region has 13 residues. CDR1 and CDR2 (germline): LNHDA, SQIVND (reference sequence). CDR3 DNA sequence: TGTGCCAGTAGTATCCGAGTGTACAATGAGCAGTTCTTC. Protein product: CASSIRVYNEQFF.

This clonotype was seen many times. The chain combines TRBV7-2 with TRBJ1-2, with D perhaps TRBD1 (5 bases). The CDR3 is made up of 14 amino acids. CDR1 is SGHTA and CDR2 is FQGNSA in the germline V gene. Trimming left V 1 base short and J 6 bases short, with 12 bases between. CDR3 sequence reads: CASSLGARGNGYTF. The CDR3, as DNA: TGTGCCAGCAGCTTAGGGGCTAGGGGCAATGGCTACACCTTC.

This clonotype was picked up many times. The rearrangement links TRBV19 to TRBJ1-5; D perhaps matches TRBD1 (5 bases). Trimming took off 6 bases at V and 4 bases at J, with 10 bases between the two ends. This CDR3 is 13 amino acids long. Germline V gene lookup returns CDR1 LNHDA and CDR2 SQIVND (reference sequence). CDR3 nucleotide sequence: TGTGCCAGTAGGGGACGGGAAAATCAGCCCCAGCATTTT. Protein product: CASRGRENQPQHF.

This CDR3 reads CASSSRGQGDTEAFF. CDR3 in DNA: TGTGCCAGCAGTTCTCGGGGACAGGGCGACACTGAAGCTTTCTTT. The chain is built from TRBV6-6 and TRBJ1-1, with 9 bases identical to TRBD1. V was pared by 4 bases and J by 3 bases, with 6 bases of the junction left unmatched. CDR3 size: 15 residues. Looked up from germline, CDR1 is MNHNY and CDR2 is SVGAGI (reference sequence).

This clonotype was seen a few times. The rearrangement joins TRBV6-2 or TRBV6-3 to TRBJ2-1, with 14 bases fitting TRBD2. The V and J ends lost 5 bases and 6 bases, in that order; junction bases with no gene match: 6. Per the germline V gene, CDR1 is MNHEY and CDR2 is SVGEGT. The length of the CDR3 is 16 residues. The CDR3 coding sequence is TGTGCCAGCAGTCGCCTGACTAGCGGGAGGGCCAATGAGCAGTTCTTC. Amino acid sequence: CASSRLTSGRANEQFF.

The genes are TRBV27 and TRBJ2-7; 8 positions match TRBD1. The ends lost 3 bases at V and 2 bases at J; junction bases unmatched: 6. This CDR3 has 15 amino acids. Germline V gene data show CDR1 as MNHEY and CDR2 as SMNVEV (reference sequence). The chain's CDR3 is CASSFDRGRPYEQYF. CDR3 coding DNA: TGTGCCAGCAGTTTTGACAGGGGAAGGCCCTACGAGCAGTACTTC.

This clonotype was recorded at least ten times. CDR3 sequence reads: CASSNNRGAQYF. In nucleotides, the CDR3 is TGTGCCAGTAGTAATAACAGGGGAGCGCAGTATTTT. The rearrangement uses TRBV19 and TRBJ2-3; 7 positions match TRBD1. The CDR3 loop spans 12 amino acids. The germline V gene encodes CDR1 LNHDA and CDR2 SQIVND (reference sequence). With 4 bases clipped from V and 10 bases from J, the junction kept 5 bases outside the gene matches.

This chain uses TRBV15 with TRBJ2-1; either TRBD1 or TRBD2 may supply D (5 bases each). V was clipped by 0 bases and J by 8 bases, with 17 bases between them. Per germline, CDR1 LNHNV and CDR2 YYDKDF (reference sequence). CDR3 length: 16 amino acids. The CDR3 spells CATSRDYGRQLYEQFF. The CDR3 nucleotides read TGTGCCACCAGCAGAGATTATGGGAGACAGCTCTATGAGCAGTTCTTC.

The chain carries TRBV20-1 and TRBJ2-7, with D unresolved. The CDR3 is 12 amino acids. Germline CDR1 reads DFQATT; CDR2 reads SNEGSKA (reference sequence). Trimming left V 3 bases short and J 5 bases short, with 11 bases between. The CDR3 sequence: CSARSRGHEQYF. CDR3 DNA sequence: TGCAGTGCTAGGTCAAGAGGTCACGAGCAGTACTTC.

The chain uses TRBV5-1 and TRBJ2-3; a weak D match, TRBD1 (5 bases). The CDR3 is 14 amino acids. V was clipped by 6 bases and J by 5 bases, with 16 bases between them. Germline values: CDR1 SGHRS, CDR2 YFSETQ. The CDR3 region is CASIQGPSLDTQYF. The CDR3 coding sequence is TGCGCCAGCATCCAGGGTCCTTCCTTAGATACGCAGTATTTT. Using reference TRBV5-1 and TRBJ2-3 for the parts outside the CDR3, the full variable domain is KAGVTQTPRYLIKTRGQQVTLSCSPISGHRSVSWYQQTPGQGLQFLFEYFSETQRNKGNFPGRFSGRQFSNSRSEMNVSTLELGDSALYLCASIQGPSLDTQYFGPGTRLTVL.

This clonotype was found a few times. V is TRBV6-2 or TRBV6-3 and J is TRBJ2-1; TRBD2 matches at 11 bases. There are 17 residues in the CDR3. Losses at the gene ends were 6 bases for V and 0 bases for J; bases not matched to a gene: 7. Germline V lookup: CDR1 MNHEY, CDR2 SVGEGT. The CDR3 DNA sequence: TGTGCCAGCAGGCCCCCTAGCGGGGGGCCCTCCTACAATGAGCAGTTCTTC. It translates to CASRPPSGGPSYNEQFF.

Ten or more counts support this clonotype. The chain recombines TRBV7-2 with TRBJ1-1; 8 bases are shared with TRBD1. After removal of 4 bases from V and 8 bases from J, the junction contained 12 bases not matched to a gene. CDR1 is SGHTA, CDR2 FQGNSA, per germline. The CDR3 has 15 residues. DNA for the CDR3: TGTGCCAGCAGCTCCGAACCCTTCCAGGGGGCCGAAGCTTTCTTT. Translation: CASSSEPFQGAEAFF.